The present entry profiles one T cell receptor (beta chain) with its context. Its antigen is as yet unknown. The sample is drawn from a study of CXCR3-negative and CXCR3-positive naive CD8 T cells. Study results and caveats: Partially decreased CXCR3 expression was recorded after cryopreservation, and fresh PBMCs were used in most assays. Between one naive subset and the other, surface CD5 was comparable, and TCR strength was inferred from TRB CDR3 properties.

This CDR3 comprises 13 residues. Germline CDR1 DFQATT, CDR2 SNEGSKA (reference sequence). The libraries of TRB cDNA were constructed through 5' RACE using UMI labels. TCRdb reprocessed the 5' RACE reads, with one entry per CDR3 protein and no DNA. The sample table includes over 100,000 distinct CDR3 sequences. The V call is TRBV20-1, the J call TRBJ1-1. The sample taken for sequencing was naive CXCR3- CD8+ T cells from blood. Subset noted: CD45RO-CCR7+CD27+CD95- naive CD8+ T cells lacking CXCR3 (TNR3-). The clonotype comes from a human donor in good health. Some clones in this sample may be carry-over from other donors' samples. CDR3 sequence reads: CSAGEHALSEAFF.